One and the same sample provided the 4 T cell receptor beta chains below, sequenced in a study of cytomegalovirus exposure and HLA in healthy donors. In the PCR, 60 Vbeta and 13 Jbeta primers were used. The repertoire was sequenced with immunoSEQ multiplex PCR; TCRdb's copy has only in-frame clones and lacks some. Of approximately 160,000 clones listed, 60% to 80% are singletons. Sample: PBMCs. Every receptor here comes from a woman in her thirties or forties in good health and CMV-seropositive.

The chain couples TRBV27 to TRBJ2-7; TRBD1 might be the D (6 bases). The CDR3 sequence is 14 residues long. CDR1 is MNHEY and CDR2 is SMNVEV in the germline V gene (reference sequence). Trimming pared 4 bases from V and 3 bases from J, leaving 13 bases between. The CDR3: CASSSHSGVYEQYF. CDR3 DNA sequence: TGTGCCAGCAGTTCCCACTCAGGGGTCTACGAGCAGTACTTC.

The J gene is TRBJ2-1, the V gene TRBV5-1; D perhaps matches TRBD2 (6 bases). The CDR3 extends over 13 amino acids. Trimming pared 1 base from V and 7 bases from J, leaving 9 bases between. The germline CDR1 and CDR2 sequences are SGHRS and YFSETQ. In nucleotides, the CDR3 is TGCGCCAGCAGCTTGCAGGGAGGTAATGAGCAGTTCTTC. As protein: CASSLQGGNEQFF.

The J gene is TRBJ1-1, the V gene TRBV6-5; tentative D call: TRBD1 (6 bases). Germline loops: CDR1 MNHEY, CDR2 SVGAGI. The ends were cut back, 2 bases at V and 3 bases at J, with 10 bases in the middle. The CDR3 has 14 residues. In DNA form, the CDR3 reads TGTGCCAGCAGTTACGGGGGCGTCGACACTGAAGCTTTCTTT. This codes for CASSYGGVDTEAFF.

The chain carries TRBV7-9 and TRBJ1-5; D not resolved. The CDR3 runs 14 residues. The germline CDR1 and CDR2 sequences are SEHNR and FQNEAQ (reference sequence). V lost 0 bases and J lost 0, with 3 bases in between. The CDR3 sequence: CASSLAYSNQPQHF. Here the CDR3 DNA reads TGTGCCAGCAGCTTAGCTTATAGCAATCAGCCCCAGCATTTT.